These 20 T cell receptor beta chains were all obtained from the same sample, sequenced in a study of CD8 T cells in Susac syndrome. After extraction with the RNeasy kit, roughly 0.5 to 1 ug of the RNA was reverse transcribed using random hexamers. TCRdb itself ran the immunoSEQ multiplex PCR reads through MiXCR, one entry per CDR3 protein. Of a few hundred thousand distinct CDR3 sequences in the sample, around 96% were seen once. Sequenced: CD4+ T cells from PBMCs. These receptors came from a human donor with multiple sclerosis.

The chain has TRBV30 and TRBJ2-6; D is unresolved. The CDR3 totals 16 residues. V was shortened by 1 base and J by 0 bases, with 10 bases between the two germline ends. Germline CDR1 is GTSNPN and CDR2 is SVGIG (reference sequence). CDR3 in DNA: TGTGCCTGGAGTGAACTGGGGTACTCTGGGGCCAACGTCCTGACTTTC. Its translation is CAWSELGYSGANVLTF.

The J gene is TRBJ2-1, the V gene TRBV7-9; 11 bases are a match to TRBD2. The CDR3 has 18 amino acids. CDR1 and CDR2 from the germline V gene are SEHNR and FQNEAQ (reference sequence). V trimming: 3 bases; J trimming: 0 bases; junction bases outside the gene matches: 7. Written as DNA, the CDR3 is TGTGCCAGCAGCTTGGGGCTAGCGGGAGGCAGCTCCTACAATGAGCAGTTCTTC. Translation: CASSLGLAGGSSYNEQFF.

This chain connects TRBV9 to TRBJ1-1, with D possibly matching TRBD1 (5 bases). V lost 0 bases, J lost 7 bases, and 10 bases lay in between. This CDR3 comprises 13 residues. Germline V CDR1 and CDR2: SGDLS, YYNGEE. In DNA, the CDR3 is TGTGCCAGCAGCGTAGCTTGGGGCGGTGAAGCTTTCTTT. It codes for CASSVAWGGEAFF.

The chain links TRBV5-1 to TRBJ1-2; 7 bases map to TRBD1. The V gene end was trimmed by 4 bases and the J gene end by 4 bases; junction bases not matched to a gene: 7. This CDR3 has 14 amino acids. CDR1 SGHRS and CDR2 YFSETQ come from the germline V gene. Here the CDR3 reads CASSQKQGIYGYTF. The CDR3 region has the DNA TGCGCCAGCAGCCAAAAACAGGGGATCTATGGCTACACCTTC.

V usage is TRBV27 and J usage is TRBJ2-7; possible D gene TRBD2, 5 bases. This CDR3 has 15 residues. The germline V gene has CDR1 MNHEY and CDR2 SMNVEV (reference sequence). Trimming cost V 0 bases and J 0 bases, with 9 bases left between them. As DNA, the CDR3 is TGTGCCAGCAGTTTATCGCGGGTCCGCTCCTACGAGCAGTACTTC. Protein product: CASSLSRVRSYEQYF.

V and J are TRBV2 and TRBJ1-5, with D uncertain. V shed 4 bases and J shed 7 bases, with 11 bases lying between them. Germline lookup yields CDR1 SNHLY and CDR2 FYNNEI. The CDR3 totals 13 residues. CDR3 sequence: CASSVGFGQPQHF. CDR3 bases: TGTGCCAGCAGTGTGGGATTCGGCCAGCCCCAGCATTTT.

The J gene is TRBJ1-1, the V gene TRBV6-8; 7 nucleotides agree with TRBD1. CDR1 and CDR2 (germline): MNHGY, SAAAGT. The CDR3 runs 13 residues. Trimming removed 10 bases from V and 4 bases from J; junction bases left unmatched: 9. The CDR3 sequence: CANEGGRSTEAFF. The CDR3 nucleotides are TGTGCCAACGAAGGGGGCAGGAGCACTGAAGCTTTCTTT.

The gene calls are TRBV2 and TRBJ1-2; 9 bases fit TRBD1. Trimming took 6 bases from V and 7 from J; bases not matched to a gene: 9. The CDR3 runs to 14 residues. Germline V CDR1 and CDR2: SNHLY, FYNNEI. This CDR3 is CASRGQGIGGGYTF. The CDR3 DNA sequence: TGTGCCAGCAGAGGACAGGGGATCGGGGGTGGCTACACCTTC.

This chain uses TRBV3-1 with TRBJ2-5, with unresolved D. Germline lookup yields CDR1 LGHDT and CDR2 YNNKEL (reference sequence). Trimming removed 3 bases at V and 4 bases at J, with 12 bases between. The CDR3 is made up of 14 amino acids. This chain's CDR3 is CASSHNAWRETQYF. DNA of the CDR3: TGTGCCAGCAGCCACAACGCCTGGAGAGAGACCCAGTACTTC.

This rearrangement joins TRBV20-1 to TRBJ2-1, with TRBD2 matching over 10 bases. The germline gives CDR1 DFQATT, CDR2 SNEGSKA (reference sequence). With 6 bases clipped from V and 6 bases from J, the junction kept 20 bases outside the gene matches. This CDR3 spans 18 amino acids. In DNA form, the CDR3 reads TGCAGTGCCGAAGGACTAGCGGTTCGGGACTCCACCGCCAATGAGCAGTTCTTC. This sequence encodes CSAEGLAVRDSTANEQFF.

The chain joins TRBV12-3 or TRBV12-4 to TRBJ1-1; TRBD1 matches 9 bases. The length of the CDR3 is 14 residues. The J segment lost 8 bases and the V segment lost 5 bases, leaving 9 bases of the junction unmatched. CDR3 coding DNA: TGTGCCAGCAGTCCATCCGGGACAGGGTGGGAAGCTTTCTTT. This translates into CASSPSGTGWEAFF.

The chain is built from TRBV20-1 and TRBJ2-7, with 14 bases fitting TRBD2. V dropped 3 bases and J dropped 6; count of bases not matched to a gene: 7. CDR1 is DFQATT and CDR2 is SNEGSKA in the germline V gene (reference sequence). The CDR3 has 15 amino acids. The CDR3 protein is CSASSGLAGVGEQYF. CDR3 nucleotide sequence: TGCAGTGCTAGCTCGGGACTAGCGGGAGTCGGCGAGCAGTACTTC.

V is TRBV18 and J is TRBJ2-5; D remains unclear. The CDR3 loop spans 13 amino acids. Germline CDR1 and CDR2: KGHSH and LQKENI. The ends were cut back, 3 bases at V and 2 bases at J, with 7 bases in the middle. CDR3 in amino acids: CASSPYSQETQYF. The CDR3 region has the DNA TGTGCCAGCTCACCTTACAGTCAAGAGACCCAGTACTTC.

The CDR3 DNA reads as TGTGCCAGCACTCCCGGTCGGCAGGCCAGCACAGATACGCAGTATTTT. Amino acid sequence: CASTPGRQASTDTQYF. This chain connects TRBV6-6 to TRBJ2-3; no firm D call. The CDR3 length is 16 residues. Per the germline V gene, CDR1 is MNHNY and CDR2 is SVGAGI (reference sequence). With 7 bases removed from V and 0 bases from J, the gap between germline ends came to 17 bases.

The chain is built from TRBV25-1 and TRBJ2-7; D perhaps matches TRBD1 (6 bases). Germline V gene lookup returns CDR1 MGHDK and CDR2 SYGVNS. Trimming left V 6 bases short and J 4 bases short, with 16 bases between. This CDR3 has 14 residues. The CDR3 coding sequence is TGTGCCAGCAGACCCGCTGGACAGAGTTACGAGCAGTACTTC. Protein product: CASRPAGQSYEQYF.

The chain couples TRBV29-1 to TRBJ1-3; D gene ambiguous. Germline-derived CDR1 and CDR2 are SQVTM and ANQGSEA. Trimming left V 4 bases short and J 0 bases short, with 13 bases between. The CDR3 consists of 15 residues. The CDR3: CSVAQSLSSGNTIYF. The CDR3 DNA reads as TGCAGCGTTGCCCAGAGCTTGAGCTCTGGAAACACCATATATTTT.

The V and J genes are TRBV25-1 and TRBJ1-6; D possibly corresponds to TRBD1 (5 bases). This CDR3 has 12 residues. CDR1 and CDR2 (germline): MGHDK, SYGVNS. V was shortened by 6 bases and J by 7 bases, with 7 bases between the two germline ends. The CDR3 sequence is CASRAGNSPLHF. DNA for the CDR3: TGTGCCAGCAGAGCAGGGAATTCACCCCTCCACTTT.

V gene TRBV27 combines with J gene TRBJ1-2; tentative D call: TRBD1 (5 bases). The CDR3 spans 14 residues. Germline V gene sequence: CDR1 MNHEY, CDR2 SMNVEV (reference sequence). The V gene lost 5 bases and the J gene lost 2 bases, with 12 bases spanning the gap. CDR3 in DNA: TGTGCCAGCAGTCCCCACGAGGGGAACTATGGCTACACCTTC. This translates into CASSPHEGNYGYTF.

CDR3 sequence (DNA): TGCAGTGCTAGAGATCCGTGGGGCTCGAACACTGAAGCTTTCTTT. Protein: CSARDPWGSNTEAFF. J is TRBJ1-1 and V is TRBV20-1, with D perhaps TRBD1 (5 bases). V was shortened by 0 bases and J by 1 base, with 12 bases between the two germline ends. Germline loops: CDR1 DFQATT, CDR2 SNEGSKA (reference sequence). The CDR3 is 15 residues long.

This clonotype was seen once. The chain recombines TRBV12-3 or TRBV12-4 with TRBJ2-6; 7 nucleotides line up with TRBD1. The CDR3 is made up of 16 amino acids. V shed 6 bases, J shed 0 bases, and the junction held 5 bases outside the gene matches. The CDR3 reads CASSSDRPSGANVLTF. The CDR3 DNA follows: TGTGCCAGCAGCTCGGACAGGCCCTCTGGGGCCAACGTCCTGACTTTC.